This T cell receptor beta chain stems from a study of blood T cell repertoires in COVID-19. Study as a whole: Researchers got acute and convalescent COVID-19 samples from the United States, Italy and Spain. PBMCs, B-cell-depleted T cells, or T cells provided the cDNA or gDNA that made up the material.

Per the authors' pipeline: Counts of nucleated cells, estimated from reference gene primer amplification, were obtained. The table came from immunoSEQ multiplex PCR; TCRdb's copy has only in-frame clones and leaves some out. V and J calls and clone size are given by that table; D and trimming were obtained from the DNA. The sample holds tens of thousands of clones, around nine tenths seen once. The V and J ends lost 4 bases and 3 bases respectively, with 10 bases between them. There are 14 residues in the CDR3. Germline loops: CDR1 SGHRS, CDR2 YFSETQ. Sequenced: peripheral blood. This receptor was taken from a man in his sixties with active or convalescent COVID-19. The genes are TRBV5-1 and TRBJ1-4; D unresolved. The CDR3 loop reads CASSPLAPNEKLFF. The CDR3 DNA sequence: TGCGCCAGCAGCCCCTTGGCTCCTAATGAAAAACTGTTTTTT. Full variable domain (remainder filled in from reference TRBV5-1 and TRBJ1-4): KAGVTQTPRYLIKTRGQQVTLSCSPISGHRSVSWYQQTPGQGLQFLFEYFSETQRNKGNFPGRFSGRQFSNSRSEMNVSTLELGDSALYLCASSPLAPNEKLFFGSGTQLSVL.